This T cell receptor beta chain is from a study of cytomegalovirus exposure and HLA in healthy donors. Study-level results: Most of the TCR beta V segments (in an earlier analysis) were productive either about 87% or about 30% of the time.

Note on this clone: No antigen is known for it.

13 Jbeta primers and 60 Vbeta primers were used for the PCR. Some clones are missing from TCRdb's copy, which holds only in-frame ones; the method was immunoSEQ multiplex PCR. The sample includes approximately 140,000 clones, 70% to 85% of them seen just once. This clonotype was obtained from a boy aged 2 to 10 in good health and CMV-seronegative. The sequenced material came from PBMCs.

The CDR3 spells CASSESGGLTEAFF. Here the CDR3 DNA reads TGTGCCAGCAGTGAATCGGGGGGGCTGACTGAAGCTTTCTTT. The chain is built from TRBV6-1 and TRBJ1-1; TRBD1 might be the D (6 bases). Germline lookup yields CDR1 MNHNS and CDR2 SASEGT. The CDR3 is 14 residues long. V shed 2 bases and J shed 5 bases, with 12 bases lying between them.